Below are 16 T cell receptor beta chains sequenced from a single sample in a study of blood T cells in healthy people across ages. It was with a sample-barcoded 5' primer and a J-beta primer mix that a second PCR of roughly 7 to 11 cycles was run. TCRdb re-analysed the 5' RACE reads in MiXCR, keeping a single row per CDR3 protein. The data contain fewer than 2,000,000 distinct CDR3 sequences, about 31% of them singletons. Sequencing was done on a sample of blood. These receptors came from a woman in her 30s in good health.

This chain uses TRBV20-1 with TRBJ1-2; possible D gene TRBD1, 6 bases. The CDR3 loop spans 15 amino acids. Per germline, CDR1 DFQATT and CDR2 SNEGSKA (reference sequence). V was cut by 5 bases and J by 7 bases, with 23 bases left in between. The CDR3 region has the DNA TGCAGTGCTCCCAGAGAGGGGGGGCGAGGATCTGGCTACACCTTC. Encoded protein: CSAPREGGRGSGYTF.

Worth noting for this clonotype: One junction end does not reproduce the germline sequence, and a read error may be involved. V usage is TRBV4-2 and J usage is TRBJ2-7; the match to TRBD2 covers 7 bases. The CDR3 has 16 amino acids. Germline CDR1 LGHNA, CDR2 YNFKEQ. CDR3 in DNA: TGTACCAGCAGCCAGATGGAGGGAGCGGGGACCTACGAGCAGTACTTC. This gives the protein CTSSQMEGAGTYEQYF.

This clonotype was seen only a few times. The J gene is TRBJ2-1, the V gene TRBV12-3 or TRBV12-4, with TRBD1 matching over 8 bases. CDR3 length: 14 residues. After removal of 5 bases from V and 6 bases from J, the junction contained 6 bases not matched to a gene. CDR3 amino acids: CASSPPDRGNEQFF. DNA of the CDR3: TGTGCCAGCAGTCCACCCGACAGGGGCAATGAGCAGTTCTTC.

The rearrangement links TRBV30 to TRBJ1-2; D may be TRBD1 (5 bases). In germline, CDR1 is GTSNPN, CDR2 SVGIG (reference sequence). The CDR3 length is 13 residues. The germline V and J ends were trimmed by 0 bases and 7 bases, with 12 bases remaining between them. CDR3 in DNA: TGTGCCTGGAGTGTACGGGGGAGCTCTGGCTACACCTTC. Translation gives CAWSVRGSSGYTF. Full variable domain (rest looked up from reference TRBV30 and TRBJ1-2): SQTIHQWPATLVQPVGSPLSLECTVEGTSNPNLYWYRQAAGRGLQLLFYSVGIGQISSEVPQNLSASRPQDRQFILSSKKLLLSDSGFYLCAWSVRGSSGYTFGSGTRLTVV.

This clonotype was counted once. The rearrangement joins TRBV27 to TRBJ2-1, with 13 bases fitting TRBD2. This CDR3 has 16 residues. After removal of 2 bases from V and 8 bases from J, the junction contained 6 bases not matched to a gene. Per the germline V gene, CDR1 is MNHEY and CDR2 is SMNVEV (reference sequence). This CDR3 reads CASSLVGLAGADEQFF. CDR3 bases: TGTGCCAGCAGTTTAGTCGGACTAGCGGGAGCTGATGAGCAGTTCTTC.

This chain uses TRBV7-9 with TRBJ2-1; D possibly corresponds to TRBD1 (5 bases). Trimming removed 5 bases at V and 5 bases at J, with 22 bases between. This CDR3 comprises 17 residues. Per the germline V gene, CDR1 is SEHNR and CDR2 is FQNEAQ (reference sequence). The DNA of the CDR3 is TGTGCCAGCAGCATGCAGGCAGGACATGGGTTCCACAATGAGCAGTTCTTC. Translation: CASSMQAGHGFHNEQFF.

This clonotype was counted once. The chain combines TRBV13 with TRBJ2-2; weak D call: TRBD2 (6 bases). The V gene's germline CDR1 is PRHDT and CDR2 FYEKMQ (reference sequence). The CDR3 spans 13 residues. V was cut by 5 bases and J by 8 bases, with 12 bases left in between. The CDR3 reads CASSIGLHGELFF. The CDR3 region has the DNA TGTGCCAGCAGCATCGGACTACATGGGGAGCTGTTTTTT.

As to this clonotype: The junction shows a germline mismatch at one end, possibly a read error. The chain recombines TRBV5-1 with TRBJ2-7; possible D gene TRBD2, 6 bases. In germline, CDR1 is SGHRS, CDR2 YFSETQ. CDR3 length equals 13 residues. This chain's CDR3 is CANSVGGPWEQYF. The DNA for the CDR3 is TGCGCCAACAGCGTCGGGGGACCGTGGGAGCAGTACTTC.

The chain joins TRBV5-1 to TRBJ1-2, with D perhaps TRBD1 (5 bases). Between the trimmed V and J ends, which lost 3 bases and 6 bases, there was a span of 15 bases. The CDR3 has 14 residues. Per the germline V gene, CDR1 is SGHRS and CDR2 is YFSETQ. This CDR3 reads CASSCVQGKDGYTF. The CDR3 bases are TGCGCCAGCAGCTGTGTCCAGGGCAAGGATGGCTACACCTTC.

This clonotype showed up just a few times. The chain is built from TRBV7-9 and TRBJ2-1; D perhaps matches TRBD1 (5 bases). V gave up 6 bases and J gave up 8 bases, with 14 bases separating them. Germline assignment: CDR1 SEHNR and CDR2 FQNEAQ (reference sequence). This CDR3 spans 13 amino acids. The DNA for the CDR3 is TGTGCCAGCAGTCCCCCAGGGTACGATGAGCAGTTCTTC. It codes for CASSPPGYDEQFF.

The rearrangement links TRBV18 to TRBJ1-5; D ambiguous. This CDR3 has 13 residues. The germline V gene has CDR1 KGHSH and CDR2 LQKENI. V dropped 2 bases and J dropped 4 bases, with 6 bases sitting between them. The CDR3 DNA reads TGTGCCAGCTCACCATCGGATAATCAGCCCCAGCATTTT. Amino acid sequence: CASSPSDNQPQHF.

This clonotype appeared a few times. V gene TRBV14 combines with J gene TRBJ2-7, with TRBD1 identical over 9 bases. V shed 4 bases, J shed 0 bases, and the junction held 7 bases outside the gene matches. CDR3 length: 16 amino acids. Germline CDR1 SGHDN, CDR2 FVKESK. The CDR3 reads CASSRRGQGNSYEQYF. CDR3 nucleotide sequence: TGTGCCAGCAGCCGTAGGGGACAGGGTAACTCCTACGAGCAGTACTTC.

V is TRBV5-1 and J is TRBJ2-2, with D uncertain. With 3 bases removed from V and 3 bases from J, the gap between germline ends came to 12 bases. This CDR3 comprises 15 residues. Germline values: CDR1 SGHRS, CDR2 YFSETQ. The CDR3 here is CASSSADADTGELFF. Here the CDR3 DNA reads TGCGCCAGCAGCTCCGCGGACGCGGACACCGGGGAGCTGTTTTTT.

This clonotype showed up just a few times. This rearrangement joins TRBV4-1 to TRBJ2-1; 7 nucleotides align to TRBD2. Germline loops: CDR1 MGHRA, CDR2 YSYEKL. The CDR3 loop spans 16 amino acids. Trimming cost V 4 bases and J 2 bases; bases outside gene matches: 8. The CDR3 coding sequence is TGCGCCAGCAGCCGCAGTGGTGGGGGGGCCTACAATGAGCAGTTCTTC. It translates to CASSRSGGGAYNEQFF.

This clonotype was seen more than once but under ten times. V gene TRBV5-1 combines with J gene TRBJ2-1, with unresolved D. There are 16 residues in the CDR3. With 0 bases removed from V and 0 bases from J, the gap between germline ends came to 10 bases. Germline CDR1 and CDR2: SGHRS and YFSETQ. The CDR3 nucleotides are TGCGCCAGCAGCTTGGGTCTCGGCGGCTCCTACAATGAGCAGTTCTTC. Translated: CASSLGLGGSYNEQFF.

V gene TRBV5-1 combines with J gene TRBJ1-1; D possibly corresponds to TRBD1 (6 bases). CDR3 length equals 15 residues. The V gene's germline CDR1 is SGHRS and CDR2 YFSETQ. Trimming cost V 4 bases and J 1 base, with 14 bases left between them. The CDR3 loop is CASSKTGTRNTEAFF. The CDR3 DNA reads TGCGCCAGCAGCAAGACCGGGACAAGGAACACTGAAGCTTTCTTT.